This is a list of T cell receptor beta chains from one sample in a study of response to subunit inactivated influenza vaccine. TCRdb passed the RT-PCR reads through MiXCR, listing each CDR3 protein once. This table holds approximately 230,000 distinct CDR3 sequences, 9% to 15% found once. The starting material was non-naive T cells sorted from PBMCs, obtained roughly 15 days before vaccination. All receptors derive from a man between 45 and 60 years old who received an inactivated influenza vaccine. The conserved cysteine and the conserved F or W are not part of the CDR3 here. Each record gives: J gene, V gene, CDR3 protein.

TRBJ2-1 | TRBV28 | AGGTGDRPYNEQF
TRBJ2-7 | TRBV6-2/TRBV6-3 | ASSYYTGNEQY
TRBJ2-4 | TRBV7-9 | ASSLKGGSKNIQY
TRBJ1-6 | TRBV14 | ASSQVALSSTGVRNSPLH
TRBJ2-7 | TRBV29-1 | SVRGSQGRDEQY
TRBJ2-1 | TRBV6-2/TRBV6-3 | ASSSLVKRDRNEQF
TRBJ2-3 | TRBV24-1 | ATSDFDGYTDTQY
TRBJ2-1 | TRBV4-3 | ASSQDRRDYNEQF
TRBJ2-3 | TRBV28 | ASSPLGGPADTQY
TRBJ1-5 | TRBV6-2/TRBV6-3 | ASSNGGGNQPQH
TRBJ2-5 | TRBV20-1 | SARVSGAGETQY
TRBJ1-2 | TRBV28 | ASSSGTYYGYT
TRBJ1-3 | TRBV4-3 | ASSQDGGTGNTIY
TRBJ2-1 | TRBV6-1 | ASSRRGGDNEQF
TRBJ2-7 | TRBV7-2 | ASRSGAYEQY
TRBJ2-4 | TRBV15 | ATSTRLAGGRVKNIQY
TRBJ2-5 | TRBV12-3/TRBV12-4 | ASSGLAEETQY
TRBJ2-4 | TRBV2 | ASSDSLTLGGKNIQY
TRBJ1-6 | TRBV28 | ASSLATGGGNNSPLH
TRBJ2-5 | TRBV20-1 | SARYPGETQY
TRBJ2-3 | TRBV29-1 | SVGGGVTGSLWY
TRBJ2-4 | TRBV19 | ASSAQGGGDIQY
TRBJ2-7 | TRBV6-2/TRBV6-3 | ASRRTGTIYEQY
TRBJ1-3 | TRBV7-2 | ASSQGRNTIY
TRBJ2-5 | TRBV14 | ASSHGGAETQY
TRBJ2-7 | TRBV5-1 | ASSLDSFSYEQY
TRBJ2-1 | TRBV6-2/TRBV6-3 | ASSKYRGIYNEQF
TRBJ1-5 | TRBV28 | ASSLYGRDNQPQH
TRBJ2-5 | TRBV24-1 | ATSGSPGQGLETQY
TRBJ2-2 | TRBV6-2/TRBV6-3 | ASKLWEPPGELF
TRBJ1-3 | TRBV19 | ASSPRTDPGNTIY
TRBJ2-3 | TRBV5-1 | ASSVGTGGGDTQY
TRBJ2-1 | TRBV29-1 | SVERSQGNEQF
TRBJ2-7 | TRBV5-1 | ASSLGTSGMREQY
TRBJ2-5 | TRBV12-3/TRBV12-4 | ASQRGTGGAKETQY
TRBJ2-3 | TRBV20-1 | STKGSFTDTQY
TRBJ2-3 | TRBV5-1 | ASSLGQGWTQY
TRBJ2-1 | TRBV6-6 | ASRDTGISADEQF
TRBJ2-1 | TRBV20-1 | SARELAGGLFYNEQF
TRBJ1-2 | TRBV4-1 | ASSRETGSGSSIFYGYT
TRBJ2-5 | TRBV20-1 | SARDGRGNQETQY
TRBJ2-2 | TRBV29-1 | SVPGRGVGELF
TRBJ1-2 | TRBV9 | ASIPQTEANYGYT
TRBJ2-3 | TRBV2 | ASREDRDTQY
TRBJ1-1 | TRBV2 | ATKQGALTEAF
TRBJ1-4 | TRBV19 | ASSIFGSDEKLF
TRBJ2-7 | TRBV4-2 | ASSQDTSGYEQY
TRBJ2-7 | TRBV5-1 | ASRLDSRDEY
TRBJ2-3 | TRBV2 | ASSDELSRFKRY
TRBJ1-1 | TRBV12-3/TRBV12-4 | ASSLFNTEAF
TRBJ2-5 | TRBV9 | ASRRGLGLPQETQY
TRBJ1-2 | TRBV7-2 | ASSPGTVHGYT
TRBJ2-2 | TRBV12-3/TRBV12-4 | ASSLAPEDTGELF